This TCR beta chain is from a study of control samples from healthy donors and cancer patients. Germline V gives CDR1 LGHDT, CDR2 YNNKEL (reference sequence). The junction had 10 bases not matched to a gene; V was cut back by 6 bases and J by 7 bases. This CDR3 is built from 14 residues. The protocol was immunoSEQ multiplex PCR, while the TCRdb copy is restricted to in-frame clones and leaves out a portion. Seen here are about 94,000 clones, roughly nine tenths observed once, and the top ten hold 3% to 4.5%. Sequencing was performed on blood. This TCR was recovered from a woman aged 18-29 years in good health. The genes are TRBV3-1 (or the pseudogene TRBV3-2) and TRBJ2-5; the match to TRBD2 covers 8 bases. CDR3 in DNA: TGTGCCAGCAGAGGAGCGGGGGCCCCGGGGACCCAGTACTTC. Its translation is CASRGAGAPGTQYF.